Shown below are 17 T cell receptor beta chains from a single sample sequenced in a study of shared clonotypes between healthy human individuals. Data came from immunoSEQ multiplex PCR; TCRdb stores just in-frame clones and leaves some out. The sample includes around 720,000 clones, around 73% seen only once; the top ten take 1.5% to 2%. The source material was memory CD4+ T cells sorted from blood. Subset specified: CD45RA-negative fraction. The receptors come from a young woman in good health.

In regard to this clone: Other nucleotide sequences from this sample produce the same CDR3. The CDR3, as DNA: TGTGCCAGCGTCGACAGGGGGCTCAACTATGGCTACACCTTC. Protein sequence: CASVDRGLNYGYTF. The chain couples TRBV19 to TRBJ1-2; 10 bases line up with TRBD1. Germline V gene sequence: CDR1 LNHDA, CDR2 SQIVND (reference sequence). V lost 9 bases and J lost 2; bases outside the gene matches: 6. This CDR3 has 14 residues.

Written as DNA, the CDR3 is TGCGCCAGCAGCCACCCCGGGACTAGCGGTAACGTCTTCGACTGGAGCACAGATACGCAGTATTTT. Protein sequence: CASSHPGTSGNVFDWSTDTQYF. V usage is TRBV4-1 and J usage is TRBJ2-3; the match to TRBD2 covers 11 bases. V was clipped by 3 bases and J by 0 bases; unmatched bases: 20. Germline assignment: CDR1 MGHRA and CDR2 YSYEKL. This CDR3 comprises 22 residues.

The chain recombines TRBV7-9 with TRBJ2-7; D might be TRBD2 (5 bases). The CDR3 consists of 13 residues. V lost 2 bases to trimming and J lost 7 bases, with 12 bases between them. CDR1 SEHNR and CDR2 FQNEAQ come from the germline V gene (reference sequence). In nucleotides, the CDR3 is TGTGCCAGCAGCTTAAAGGACTCGAGTGAGCAGTACTTC. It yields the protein CASSLKDSSEQYF.

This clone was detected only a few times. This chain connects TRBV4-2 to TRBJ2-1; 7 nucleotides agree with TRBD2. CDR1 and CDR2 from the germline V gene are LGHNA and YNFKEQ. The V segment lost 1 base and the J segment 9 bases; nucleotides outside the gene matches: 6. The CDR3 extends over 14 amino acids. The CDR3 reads CASSQGRSGFEQFF. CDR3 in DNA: TGTGCCAGCAGCCAAGGACGTAGCGGGTTTGAGCAGTTCTTC.

CDR3: CASSQDSRVNQPQHF. Written as DNA, the CDR3 is TGCGCCAGCAGCCAAGATAGCCGGGTTAATCAGCCCCAGCATTTT. The rearrangement uses TRBV4-1 and TRBJ1-5; the D is unclear. CDR1 is MGHRA and CDR2 is YSYEKL in the germline V gene. The CDR3 has 15 amino acids. The V end was cut by 0 bases, the J end by 4 bases, with 10 bases between.

The CDR3 spells CASSFSSGRYEQYF. In DNA, the CDR3 is TGTGCCAGCAGTTTCTCCAGCGGGAGATATGAGCAGTACTTC. The V call is TRBV28, the J call TRBJ2-7; 8 bases fit TRBD2. From germline, CDR1 is MDHEN and CDR2 SYDVKM. Trimming removed 3 bases from V and 7 bases from J; junction bases left unmatched: 8. The length of the CDR3 is 14 residues.

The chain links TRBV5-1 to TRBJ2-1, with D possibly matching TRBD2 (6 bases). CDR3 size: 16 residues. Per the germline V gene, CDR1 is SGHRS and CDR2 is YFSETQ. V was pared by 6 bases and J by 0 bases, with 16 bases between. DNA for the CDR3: TGCGCCAGCACCACGAACGCGGGAAGCTCCTACAATGAGCAGTTCTTC. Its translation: CASTTNAGSSYNEQFF.

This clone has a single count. CDR3 nucleotide sequence: TGTGCCAGCAGTGATTTAGCGGGAGAGAGGGAGCAGTACTTC. Amino acids: CASSDLAGEREQYF. V gene TRBV6-1 combines with J gene TRBJ2-7, with 9 bases lining up with TRBD2. V was pared by 3 bases and J by 7 bases, with 7 bases of the junction left unmatched. This CDR3 is 14 amino acids long. In germline, CDR1 is MNHNS, CDR2 SASEGT.

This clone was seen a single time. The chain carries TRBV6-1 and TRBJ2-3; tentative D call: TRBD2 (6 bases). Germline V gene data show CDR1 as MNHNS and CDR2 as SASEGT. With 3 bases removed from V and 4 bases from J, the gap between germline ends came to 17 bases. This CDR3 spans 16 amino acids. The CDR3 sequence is CASSDVGGVNPDTQYF. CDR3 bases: TGTGCCAGCAGTGATGTTGGCGGGGTTAATCCAGATACGCAGTATTTT.

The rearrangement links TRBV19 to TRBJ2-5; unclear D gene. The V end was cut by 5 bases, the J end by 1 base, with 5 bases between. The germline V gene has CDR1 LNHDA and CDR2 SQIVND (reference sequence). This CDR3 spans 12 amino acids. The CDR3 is CASSFGQETQYF. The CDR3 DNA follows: TGTGCCAGTAGTTTCGGCCAAGAGACCCAGTACTTC.

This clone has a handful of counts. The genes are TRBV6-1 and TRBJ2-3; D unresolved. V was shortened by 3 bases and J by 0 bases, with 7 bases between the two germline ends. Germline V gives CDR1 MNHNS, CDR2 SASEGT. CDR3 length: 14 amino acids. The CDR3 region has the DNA TGTGCCAGCAGTGATTTCCTGAGCACAGATACGCAGTATTTT. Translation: CASSDFLSTDTQYF.

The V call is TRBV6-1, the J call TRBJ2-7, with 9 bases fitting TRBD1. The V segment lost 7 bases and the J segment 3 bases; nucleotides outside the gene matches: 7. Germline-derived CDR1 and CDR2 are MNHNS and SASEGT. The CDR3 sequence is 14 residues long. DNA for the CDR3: TGTGCCAGCAAAGGACAGGGGCAATACTACGAGCAGTACTTC. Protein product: CASKGQGQYYEQYF.

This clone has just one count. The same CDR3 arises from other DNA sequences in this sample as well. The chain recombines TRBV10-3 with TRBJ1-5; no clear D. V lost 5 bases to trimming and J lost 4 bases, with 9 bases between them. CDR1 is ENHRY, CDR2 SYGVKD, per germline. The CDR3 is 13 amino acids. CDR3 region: CAISPEGNQPQHF. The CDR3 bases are TGTGCCATCAGTCCGGAGGGAAATCAGCCCCAGCATTTT.

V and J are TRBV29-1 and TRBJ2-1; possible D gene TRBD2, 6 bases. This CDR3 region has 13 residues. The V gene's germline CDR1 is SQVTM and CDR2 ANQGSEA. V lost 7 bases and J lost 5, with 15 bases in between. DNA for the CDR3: TGCAGCGCGGACTTGGAGGGGCACAATGAGCAGTTCTTC. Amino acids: CSADLEGHNEQFF.

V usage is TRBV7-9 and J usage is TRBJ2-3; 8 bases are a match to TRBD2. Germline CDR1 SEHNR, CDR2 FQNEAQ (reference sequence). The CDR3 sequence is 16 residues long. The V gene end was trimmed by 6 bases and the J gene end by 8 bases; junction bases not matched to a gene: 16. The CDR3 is CASRGLAGGSPGTQYF. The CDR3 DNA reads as TGTGCCAGCAGAGGTCTCGCGGGAGGTTCCCCGGGTACGCAGTATTTT.

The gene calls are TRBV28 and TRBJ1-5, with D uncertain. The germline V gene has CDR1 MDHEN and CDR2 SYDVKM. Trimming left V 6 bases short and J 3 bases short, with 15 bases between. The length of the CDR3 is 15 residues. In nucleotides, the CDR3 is TGTGCCAGCAGATCACTCCGTGGGGACAATCAGCCCCAGCATTTT. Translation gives CASRSLRGDNQPQHF.

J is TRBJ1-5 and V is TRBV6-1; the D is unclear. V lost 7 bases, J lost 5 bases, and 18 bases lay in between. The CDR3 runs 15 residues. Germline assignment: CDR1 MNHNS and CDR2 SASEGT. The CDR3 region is CASNTKHTPDQPQHF. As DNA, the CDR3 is TGTGCCAGCAATACAAAACATACCCCCGATCAGCCCCAGCATTTT.